The T cell receptor beta chain described here comes from a study of Tregs in tolerant kidney transplant recipients. This clone has just a few counts. The antigen remains undetermined. Notes on the study in general: The most relevant donor-specific Treg TCRbeta repertoire apparently came from expansion with activated donor B cells. Findings come from small patient numbers and require larger validation. Biological reproducibility was not directly addressed in this study.

Unstimulated regulatory T cells (CD4+CD25+CD127-), CD4+CD25- non-regulatory cells, CD4 and CD8 cells were FACS-sorted from thawed PBMCs. TCRdb's table, derived via immunoSEQ multiplex PCR, lists solely in-frame clones and lacks some. Of over 50,000 clones in the sample, approximately 82% were seen once. The CDR3 spans 15 residues. CDR1 is SGDLS, CDR2 YYNGEE, per germline. V gave up 4 bases and J gave up 7 bases, with 17 bases separating them. Input material: CD4+ T cells from blood. The chain couples TRBV9 to TRBJ1-4, with D possibly matching TRBD1 (6 bases). This clonotype was obtained from a human donor in good health. CDR3 loop: CASSLRQDRGEKLFF. The CDR3, as DNA: TGTGCCAGCAGCCTACGACAGGACCGAGGTGAAAAACTGTTTTTT.